This T cell receptor (beta chain) was profiled in a study of blood T cell repertoires in COVID-19. In the study overall: T cells, B-cell-depleted T cells, or PBMCs provided the cDNA or gDNA that served as material.

The trim removed 3 bases at V and 4 bases at J, leaving 7 bases unmatched. The CDR3 runs to 15 residues. The germline V gene encodes CDR1 SGDLS and CDR2 YYNGEE. Seattle participants joined during active infection and were tracked over time. Assay used: immunoSEQ multiplex PCR; TCRdb lists only in-frame clones, some missing. The table has roughly 250,000 clones, about 90% seen once; the top ten hold 0.83%. Sequencing used peripheral blood. The V call is TRBV9, the J call TRBJ2-3, with TRBD2 matching over 8 bases. The clonotype was recovered from a man aged 25-45 years with COVID-19, enrolled during active disease. CDR3 in amino acids: CASSDKRGISDTQYF. In nucleotides, the CDR3 is TGTGCCAGCAGCGACAAGCGGGGGATCTCAGATACGCAGTATTTT. The complete variable domain, with remaining parts taken from reference TRBV9 and TRBJ2-3, reads DSGVTQTPKHLITATGQRVTLRCSPRSGDLSVYWYQQSLDQGLQFLIQYYNGEERAKGNILERFSAQQFPDLHSELNLSSLELGDSALYFCASSDKRGISDTQYFGPGTRLTVL.